This T cell receptor beta chain originates from a study of blood T cell repertoires in COVID-19. Study context: Samples came from the United States, Italy and Spain, spanning acute and convalescent COVID-19.

The method was immunoSEQ multiplex PCR; TCRdb's version includes in-frame clones alone and lacks a portion of them. The table records about 130,000 clones, around 89% of them present only once. This clone was seen once. The TCR sequence derives from a man aged 55 to 70 with COVID-19, enrolled during active disease. Material: peripheral blood.

The DNA for the CDR3 is TGTGCCAGCAGTGCGCGGGGCGAAAGCTCCTACAATGAGCAGTTCTTC. Translated, it gives CASSARGESSYNEQFF. The rearrangement joins TRBV6-1 to TRBJ2-1, with a possible D match to TRBD2 (6 bases). Germline V lookup: CDR1 MNHNS, CDR2 SASEGT. The CDR3 length is 16 residues. The V end lost 4 bases, the J end lost 0 bases, and 13 bases lay between the germline ends.